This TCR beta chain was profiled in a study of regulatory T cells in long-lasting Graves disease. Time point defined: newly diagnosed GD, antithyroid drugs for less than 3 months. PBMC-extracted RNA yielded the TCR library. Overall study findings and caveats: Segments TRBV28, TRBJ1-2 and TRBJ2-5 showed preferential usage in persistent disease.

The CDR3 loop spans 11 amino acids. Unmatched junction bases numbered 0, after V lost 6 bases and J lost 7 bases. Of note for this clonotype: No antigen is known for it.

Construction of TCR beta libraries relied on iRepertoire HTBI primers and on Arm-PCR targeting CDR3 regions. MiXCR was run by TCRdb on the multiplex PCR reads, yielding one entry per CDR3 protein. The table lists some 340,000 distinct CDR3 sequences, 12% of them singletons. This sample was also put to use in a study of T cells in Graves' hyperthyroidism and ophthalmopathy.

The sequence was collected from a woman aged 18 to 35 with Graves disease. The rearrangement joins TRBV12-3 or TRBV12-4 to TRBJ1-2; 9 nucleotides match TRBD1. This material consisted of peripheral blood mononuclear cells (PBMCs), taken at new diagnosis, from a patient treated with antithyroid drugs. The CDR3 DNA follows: TGTGCCAGCAGGGACAGGGGTGGCTACACCTTC. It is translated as CASRDRGGYTF.